This T cell receptor (beta chain) was captured by sequencing in a study of T cell changes during pregnancy in multiple sclerosis. Libraries were prepared by immunoSEQ multiplex PCR; TCRdb keeps only in-frame clonotypes and omits some of them. The sample holds about 73,000 clones, 85% to 90% seen once. Per germline, CDR1 ENHRY and CDR2 SYGVKD. Deletions cut 9 bases from V and 4 bases from J, with 12 bases between. The CDR3 is 12 residues long. The chain carries TRBV10-3 and TRBJ1-1; a weak D match, TRBD1 (6 bases). The source was peripheral blood, collected after pregnancy. The source of this sequence is a female donor in good health, enrolled as a control in a pregnancy study. The CDR3: CAISDSRTEAFF. As DNA, the CDR3 is TGTGCCATTTCGGACAGCCGCACTGAAGCTTTCTTT.